These T cell receptor beta chains were read from a single sample in a study of cytomegalovirus exposure and HLA in healthy donors. Generated by immunoSEQ multiplex PCR, the TCRdb table keeps only in-frame clones and is missing some. The sample consists of some 180,000 clones, more than 75% of them appearing once. The material sequenced was PBMCs. These receptors all stem from a woman aged 25 to 39 in good health and CMV-seropositive. Each CDR3 is given with its conserved first and last residue. A D gene is named only where the DNA matches it firmly. Clone size is not always given. Where it is, it says once, few, many or a class for expanded clones.

TRBJ2-7 TRBD1 NA TRBV11-3 CASSWGQGPYEQYF TGTGCCAGCAGCTGGGGACAGGGTCCCTACGAGCAGTACTTC
TRBJ1-1 NA NA TRBV7-6 CASSSYRDAEAFF TGTGCCAGCAGCTCCTACAGGGACGCTGAAGCTTTCTTT
TRBJ2-5 TRBD2 few TRBV6-5 CASSRLAEETQYF TGTGCCAGCAGTCGACTAGCGGAAGAGACCCAGTACTTC
TRBJ1-4 TRBD1 NA TRBV11-2 CASQTGDATNEKLFF TGTGCCAGCCAGACAGGGGATGCAACTAATGAAAAACTGTTTTTT
TRBJ1-2 TRBD1 few TRBV2 CASRLQGDYGYTF TGTGCCAGCAGATTACAGGGGGACTATGGCTACACCTTC
TRBJ2-5 NA NA TRBV7-9 CASSPTRRQETQYF TGTGCCAGCAGCCCAACTAGGAGGCAAGAGACCCAGTACTTC
TRBJ2-3 NA NA TRBV2 CAGGGLTDTQYF TGTGCCGGGGGGGGCCTCACAGATACGCAGTATTTT
TRBJ2-1 TRBD2 NA TRBV11-2 CASSARTSGGAFEQFF TGTGCCAGCAGCGCCAGGACTAGCGGGGGGGCCTTTGAGCAGTTCTTC
TRBJ1-1 TRBD1 NA TRBV9 CASNGAGGTEAFF TGTGCCAGCAACGGGGCAGGGGGCACTGAAGCTTTCTTT
TRBJ2-7 NA NA TRBV10-1 CASSGPQGREQYF TGCGCCAGCAGTGGGCCCCAGGGAAGAGAGCAGTACTTC
TRBJ2-7 NA NA TRBV6-5 CASSSGGLAYEQYF TGTGCCAGCAGCTCCGGGGGGCTAGCCTACGAGCAGTACTTC
TRBJ1-2 NA NA TRBV7-2 CASSRNINYGYTF TGTGCCAGCAGCCGTAATATTAACTATGGCTACACCTTC
TRBJ1-1 NA NA TRBV6-5 CASSSHGGDTEAFF TGTGCCAGCAGTTCACATGGGGGGGACACTGAAGCTTTCTTT
TRBJ1-1 TRBD1 once TRBV18 CASSLLRDRAPGTEAFF TGTGCCAGCTCCCTACTCCGGGACAGGGCACCGGGGACTGAAGCTTTCTTT
TRBJ1-1 NA few TRBV5-5 CASSLTGNTEAFF TGTGCCAGCAGCTTGACGGGGAACACTGAAGCTTTCTTT